These 23 T cell receptor beta chains share one sample of origin, sequenced in a study of PD-1 blockade in classical Hodgkin lymphoma. Measured with immunoSEQ multiplex PCR; TCRdb has only the in-frame clones, and not every one. The sample yields approximately 9,000 clones, approximately 83% seen once. Time point reported: cycle 4 day 1 (C4D1), after five to seven weeks of nivolumab. The patients all showed relapse after autologous stem cell transplantation, while their brentuximab vedotin exposure varied. Investigators isolated CD4+ T cells from thawed PBMCs through magnetic negative selection. The sequencing here drew on CD4+ T cells from blood, taken before the fourth cycle of nivolumab. The receptors derive from a human donor with classical Hodgkin lymphoma.

This chain links TRBV5-1 with TRBJ1-2; 7 bases match TRBD1. With 0 bases clipped from V and 4 bases from J, the junction kept 0 bases outside the gene matches. The CDR3 loop spans 13 amino acids. Looked up from germline, CDR1 is SGHRS and CDR2 is YFSETQ. The CDR3: CASSLGDSYGYTF. The CDR3 nucleotides are TGCGCCAGCAGCTTGGGGGACAGCTATGGCTACACCTTC.

This chain joins TRBV10-3 and TRBJ2-1; tentative D call: TRBD2 (5 bases). The germline CDR1 and CDR2 sequences are ENHRY and SYGVKD. CDR3 length: 14 amino acids. V was clipped by 5 bases and J by 6 bases, with 14 bases between them. The DNA for the CDR3 is TGTGCCATCAGTTTAAACAGTGCGGGCAATGAGCAGTTCTTC. This sequence encodes CAISLNSAGNEQFF.

Here the CDR3 DNA reads TGTGCCAGCAAAAACAGGGCGCAGACCCAGTACTTC. Protein: CASKNRAQTQYF. The rearrangement uses TRBV25-1 and TRBJ2-5, with D perhaps TRBD1 (6 bases). With 7 bases removed from V and 6 bases from J, the gap between germline ends came to 12 bases. The CDR3 covers 12 residues. Germline CDR1 is MGHDK and CDR2 is SYGVNS.

The chain recombines TRBV10-3 with TRBJ1-1; D gene unclear. Trimming pared 7 bases from V and 1 base from J, leaving 10 bases between. This CDR3 region has 13 residues. The germline V gene encodes CDR1 ENHRY and CDR2 SYGVKD. DNA for the CDR3: TGTGCCATCATGTCCAGCCCGAACACTGAAGCTTTCTTT. Protein product: CAIMSSPNTEAFF.

This clone was detected once. This chain links TRBV4-2 with TRBJ2-5; TRBD2 is a possible D gene (5 bases). Per the germline V gene, CDR1 is LGHNA and CDR2 is YNFKEQ. This CDR3 has 12 amino acids. Trimming stripped 5 bases from V and 5 bases from J, with 9 bases between. The CDR3 bases are TGTGCCAGCAGCATAACGGGGGAGACCCAGTACTTC. This sequence encodes CASSITGETQYF.

The count of this clone is one. The chain joins TRBV30 to TRBJ2-7, with D tentatively TRBD1 (6 bases). Germline V gene sequence: CDR1 GTSNPN, CDR2 SVGIG (reference sequence). This CDR3 contains 12 residues. Between the trimmed V and J ends, which lost 3 bases and 3 bases, there was a span of 9 bases. CDR3 bases: TGTGCCTGGAGCCTACAGGGCTACGAGCAGTACTTC. Its translation: CAWSLQGYEQYF.

The chain joins TRBV7-2 to TRBJ1-2, with D possibly matching TRBD1 (5 bases). V was shortened by 4 bases and J by 4 bases, with 16 bases between the two germline ends. The CDR3 totals 15 residues. Germline V gene lookup returns CDR1 SGHTA and CDR2 FQGNSA. The DNA for the CDR3 is TGTGCCAGCAGCTATTTGGTCCAGGGAGCCTATGGCTACACCTTC. Amino acid sequence: CASSYLVQGAYGYTF.

J is TRBJ2-1 and V is TRBV5-1, with 8 bases lining up with TRBD1. V shed 3 bases and J 8 bases; nucleotides not matched to a gene: 7. The CDR3 loop spans 14 amino acids. Germline CDR1 is SGHRS and CDR2 is YFSETQ. The CDR3 reads CASSSGQEADEQFF. For the CDR3, the DNA is TGCGCCAGCAGCTCGGGACAGGAGGCAGATGAGCAGTTCTTC.

The rearrangement joins TRBV29-1 to TRBJ2-3; 7 positions match TRBD2. The length of the CDR3 is 14 residues. Germline V gene sequence: CDR1 SQVTM, CDR2 ANQGSEA. V dropped 4 bases and J dropped 2; count of bases not matched to a gene: 6. The CDR3 nucleotides read TGCAGCGTTGTTCCTAGCGGTAACACAGATACGCAGTATTTT. This codes for CSVVPSGNTDTQYF.

Remarks on this clone: The sample has other DNA sequences that encode this CDR3 too. The chain joins TRBV19 to TRBJ1-2, with 10 bases that match TRBD1. The CDR3 is 14 amino acids. From germline, CDR1 is LNHDA and CDR2 SQIVND (reference sequence). V trimming: 5 bases; J trimming: 4 bases; junction bases outside the gene matches: 4. CDR3 DNA sequence: TGTGCCAGTAGTCGGGACAGGGGCTTCTATGGCTACACCTTC. It yields the protein CASSRDRGFYGYTF.

This clone was counted only a few times. This chain links TRBV6-4 with TRBJ1-1; D might be TRBD1 (6 bases). The CDR3 has 13 amino acids. Germline V lookup: CDR1 MRHNA, CDR2 SNTAGT. V was trimmed by 6 bases and J by 8 bases, leaving 16 bases between them. The CDR3 sequence is CASSQGGIPEAFF. The CDR3 DNA follows: TGTGCCAGCAGCCAAGGGGGGATTCCGGAAGCTTTCTTT.

The gene calls are TRBV19 and TRBJ2-4; D ambiguous. V was shortened by 3 bases and J by 7 bases, with 7 bases between the two germline ends. CDR1 is LNHDA, CDR2 SQIVND, per germline (reference sequence). The CDR3 totals 12 residues. The CDR3 sequence is CASSIDTNIQYF. The CDR3 DNA reads as TGTGCCAGTAGTATTGACACGAACATTCAGTACTTC. Filled out from reference TRBV19 and TRBJ2-4, the complete variable domain reads DGGITQSPKYLFRKEGQNVTLSCEQNLNHDAMYWYRQDPGQGLRLIYYSQIVNDFQKGDIAEGYSVSREKKESFPLTVTSAQKNPTAFYLCASSIDTNIQYFGAGTRLSVL.

The chain combines TRBV7-9 with TRBJ2-1; the match to TRBD2 covers 10 bases. In germline, CDR1 is SEHNR, CDR2 FQNEAQ (reference sequence). Losses at the gene ends were 2 bases for V and 4 bases for J; bases not matched to a gene: 2. This CDR3 spans 15 amino acids. CDR3 nucleotide sequence: TGTGCCAGCAGCTTAAGCGGGAGGGGTTACAATGAGCAGTTCTTC. Translated: CASSLSGRGYNEQFF.

The CDR3 nucleotides read TGTGCCAGCAGCTTACGGGACAGATACACCGGGGAGCTGTTTTTT. It encodes CASSLRDRYTGELFF. The chain has TRBV7-9 and TRBJ2-2; 7 bases agree with TRBD1. The CDR3 spans 15 residues. Germline values: CDR1 SEHNR, CDR2 FQNEAQ (reference sequence). Unmatched junction bases numbered 3, after V lost 2 bases and J lost 3 bases.

The chain joins TRBV6-5 to TRBJ1-1, with TRBD1 as a possible D gene (5 bases). Trimming stripped 0 bases from V and 4 bases from J, with 9 bases between. This CDR3 spans 14 amino acids. CDR1 and CDR2 from the germline V gene are MNHEY and SVGAGI. CDR3 residues: CASSYSGQVTEAFF. CDR3 nucleotide sequence: TGTGCCAGCAGTTACTCAGGACAAGTCACTGAAGCTTTCTTT.

The J gene is TRBJ1-2, the V gene TRBV7-2; D ambiguous. Germline V CDR1 and CDR2: SGHTA, FQGNSA. V was clipped by 0 bases and J by 1 base, with 9 bases between them. The CDR3 consists of 15 residues. The CDR3 region is CASSLAVSGNYGYTF. The CDR3 coding sequence is TGTGCCAGCAGCTTAGCGGTATCCGGTAACTATGGCTACACCTTC.

The chain combines TRBV7-2 with TRBJ1-2, with D perhaps TRBD1 (5 bases). The CDR3 is 13 residues long. Germline V CDR1 and CDR2: SGHTA, FQGNSA. Trimming cost V 6 bases and J 2 bases, with 10 bases left between them. The CDR3 region is CASRGRQNYGYTF. In nucleotides, the CDR3 is TGTGCCAGCAGGGGTAGACAGAACTATGGCTACACCTTC.

This clone appeared a few times. The chain employs TRBV19 and TRBJ2-1; D is undetermined. CDR3 length: 16 residues. Germline CDR1 and CDR2: LNHDA and SQIVND (reference sequence). V shed 3 bases and J shed 7 bases, with 19 bases lying between them. CDR3 DNA sequence: TGTGCCAGTAGTATGGATCCCTCATGGCGTTATAATGAGCAGTTCTTC. This codes for CASSMDPSWRYNEQFF.

On this clone: Compared with germline, one end of the junction differs, possibly owing to a read error. The chain combines TRBV19 with TRBJ2-5; D remains unclear. Germline values: CDR1 LNHDA, CDR2 SQIVND (reference sequence). CDR3 length: 13 amino acids. The CDR3 DNA reads TGTGCCAGTAGTATAAATACCCAAGAAACCCAGTACTTC. This translates into CASSINTQETQYF.

This chain joins TRBV6-5 and TRBJ2-1, with TRBD1 matching over 8 bases. Trimming removed 6 bases from V and 3 bases from J; junction bases left unmatched: 7. This CDR3 spans 15 amino acids. Germline CDR1 and CDR2: MNHEY and SVGAGI. CDR3 residues: CASRRTGSIYNEQFF. For the CDR3, the DNA is TGTGCCAGCAGACGGACAGGGAGCATCTACAATGAGCAGTTCTTC.

This clone was counted a single time. This sequence joins TRBV5-1 and TRBJ2-2; D may be TRBD2 (6 bases). The CDR3 extends over 16 amino acids. Trimming pared 4 bases from V and 2 bases from J, leaving 15 bases between. CDR1 and CDR2 (germline): SGHRS, YFSETQ. The CDR3 loop is CASSPIWTTNTGELFF. CDR3 in DNA: TGCGCCAGCAGCCCCATTTGGACTACCAACACCGGGGAGCTGTTTTTT.

This clone was found once. The chain combines TRBV5-4 with TRBJ2-3, with a tentative D call TRBD2 (5 bases). Germline CDR1 and CDR2: SGHNT and YYREEE (reference sequence). V lost 2 bases and J lost 2, with 9 bases in between. The CDR3 is 14 residues long. CDR3: CASSLGRATDTQYF. CDR3 in DNA: TGTGCCAGCAGCTTAGGGCGGGCCACAGATACGCAGTATTTT.

The V call is TRBV9, the J call TRBJ2-3, with a weak D call TRBD1 (6 bases). The germline CDR1 and CDR2 sequences are SGDLS and YYNGEE. This CDR3 region has 14 residues. Trimming removed 4 bases at V and 0 bases at J, with 9 bases between. The CDR3 loop reads CASSYGQSTDTQYF. The CDR3, as DNA: TGTGCCAGCAGCTACGGACAGAGCACAGATACGCAGTATTTT.